This is a list of T cell receptor beta chains from one sample in a study of blood T cell repertoires in COVID-19. Clones were sequenced by immunoSEQ multiplex PCR, and TCRdb holds only the in-frame ones, with some missing. The table has some 80,000 clones, 80% seen once. The sample consisted of peripheral blood. All receptors come from a middle-aged woman with active or convalescent COVID-19. Each CDR3 is given with its conserved first and last residue. Each record gives: J gene, V gene, clone size, D gene, CDR3 DNA, CDR3 protein. A D gene is named only where the DNA matches it firmly. A clone size is listed for some rows: how often the clone was seen (once, few, many), or a class if it is expanded.

TRBJ1-3	TRBV18	NA	TRBD1	TGTGCCAGCTCACCGGGGACAGTGTCTGGAAACACCATATATTTT	CASSPGTVSGNTIYF
TRBJ2-5	TRBV7-3	NA	NA	TGTGCCAGCAGCTTTGGTCAGGGCGAGACCCAGTACTTC	CASSFGQGETQYF
TRBJ2-3	TRBV28	NA	TRBD2	TGTGCCAGCAGTACCCCTACACTAGCGGGAGGAGCAGATACGCAGTATTTT	CASSTPTLAGGADTQYF
TRBJ1-2	TRBV6-6	NA	NA	TGTGCCAGCAGTCATTGGGAGAGCGGGACATCCTACGTAGGGGCGCCAGCTAACTATGGCTACACCTTC	CASSHWESGTSYVGAPANYGYTF
TRBJ2-1	TRBV10-3	NA	TRBD1	TGTGCCATCAGTACAGGACAGGGGGCTGGTGAGCAGTTCTTC	CAISTGQGAGEQFF
TRBJ1-2	TRBV2	NA	NA	TGTGCCAGCAGTGAAATCGGGTGGAATGGCTACACCTTC	CASSEIGWNGYTF
TRBJ1-5	TRBV19	NA	TRBD1	TGTGCCAGTAGTACAGGACAGGGGGCCGGTCAGCCCCAGCATTTT	CASSTGQGAGQPQHF
TRBJ2-7	TRBV19	few	NA	TGTGCCAGTAAGGACCATTTACAGGCCTACGAGCAGTACTTC	CASKDHLQAYEQYF
TRBJ2-5	TRBV4-2	once	TRBD1	TGTGCCAGCAGCCTACAAGGGGTTCAGGGGGCAGTTCGAGAGACCCAGTACTTC	CASSLQGVQGAVRETQYF
TRBJ1-6	TRBV5-1	NA	TRBD1	TGCGCCAGCAGCCCGGGACAGGGGGATTCACCCCTCCACTTT	CASSPGQGDSPLHF
TRBJ1-5	TRBV6-5	NA	NA	TGTGCCAGCAGGCAACGGGGGGGGACGCAGCCCCAGCATTTT	CASRQRGGTQPQHF
TRBJ1-1	TRBV18	NA	NA	TGTGCCAGCTCACCACCTGTCCGAGGGAACACTGAAGCTTTCTTT	CASSPPVRGNTEAFF
TRBJ1-1	TRBV11-3	NA	TRBD1	TGTGCCAGCAGCTTGGGACAGGTAAACACTGAAGCTTTCTTT	CASSLGQVNTEAFF
TRBJ2-1	TRBV7-9	NA	TRBD2	TGTGCCAGCAGCTTAGCTTTAGCGGGAAGTTCCTACAATGAGCAGTTCTTC	CASSLALAGSSYNEQFF
TRBJ1-5	TRBV18	NA	TRBD1	TGTGCCAGCTCAAAACAGGGGAATCAGCCCCAGCATTTT	CASSKQGNQPQHF
TRBJ1-4	TRBV9	NA	NA	TGTGCCAGCAGCCCTCCTAATGAAAAACTGTTTTTT	CASSPPNEKLFF
TRBJ2-7	TRBV15	once	TRBD2	TGTGCCACCAGCAGAGGGGCGGGACTAGCCTACGAGCAGTACTTC	CATSRGAGLAYEQYF
TRBJ1-5	TRBV5-1	NA	NA	TGCGCCAGCAGCTTGGAGGATCCAGGTCAGCCCCAGCATTTT	CASSLEDPGQPQHF
TRBJ1-2	TRBV29-1	NA	NA	TGCAGCGTTGTCGGACTCTTCGCCTATGGCTACACCTTC	CSVVGLFAYGYTF
TRBJ2-7	TRBV19	NA	NA	TGTGCCAGTAGTAGGGACACCCTCTACGAGCAGTACTTC	CASSRDTLYEQYF
TRBJ1-1	TRBV28	NA	NA	TGTGCCAGCAGTACATACAGGGAATGGTGGGCAGCTTTCTTT	CASSTYREWWAAFF
TRBJ2-3	TRBV10-3	NA	TRBD2	TGTGCCATCACTAGCGGGAGCACAGATACGCAGTATTTT	CAITSGSTDTQYF
TRBJ2-7	TRBV27	NA	NA	TGTGCCAGCAGTCCAATGCTGCAAATCCCGACAGTAACCTACGAGCAGTACTTC	CASSPMLQIPTVTYEQYF
TRBJ1-2	TRBV3-1/TRBV3-2	few	TRBD1	TGTGCCAGCAGCCCCGGGACAGGGGGCATCACCTTC	CASSPGTGGITF
TRBJ1-6	TRBV27	few	NA	TGTGCCAGCAGTCCCCGATCGGATAATTCACCCCTCCACTTT	CASSPRSDNSPLHF
TRBJ1-1	TRBV19	NA	NA	TGTGCCAGTAGTCGGGTCGGGGAAGCTTTCTTT	CASSRVGEAFF
TRBJ1-1	TRBV28	NA	NA	TGTGCCAGCAGTCCCCCCCGGAGGAACACTGAAGCTTTCTTT	CASSPPRRNTEAFF
TRBJ2-1	TRBV7-2	once	TRBD2	TGTGCCAGCAGCTGGACTAGCGGGGTCAATGAGCAGTTCTTC	CASSWTSGVNEQFF
TRBJ2-7	TRBV14	NA	TRBD2	TGTGCCAGCAGCCAACTTCGGGGGGGGGCCTACGAGCAGTACTTC	CASSQLRGGAYEQYF
TRBJ1-1	TRBV6-6	once	TRBD1	TGTGCCAGCAGTTATTGGACAGGGAGCACTGAAGCTTTCTTT	CASSYWTGSTEAFF
TRBJ1-3	TRBV29-1	NA	NA	TGCAGCGTTCAGGGTGGCTCTGGAAACACCATATATTTT	CSVQGGSGNTIYF
TRBJ1-1	TRBV16	NA	NA	TGTGCCAGCAGCCCTGTAAGCTTGAACACTGAAGCTTTCTTT	CASSPVSLNTEAFF
TRBJ1-4	TRBV19	NA	NA	TGTGCCAGTAGCAAGACAGGTATTAATGAAAAACTGTTTTTT	CASSKTGINEKLFF
TRBJ2-1	TRBV4-1	NA	NA	TGCGCCAGCAGCCAAGGAGGACAGAGATACAATGAGCAGTTCTTC	CASSQGGQRYNEQFF
TRBJ2-3	TRBV7-2	NA	TRBD2	TGTGCCAGCAGCCCAAGTCCTAGCGGGGGGGGCACAGATACGCAGTATTTT	CASSPSPSGGGTDTQYF
TRBJ2-2	TRBV28	NA	TRBD2	TGTGCCAGCAGTTTAACGCTAGCGGGCACCGGGGAGCTGTTTTTT	CASSLTLAGTGELFF